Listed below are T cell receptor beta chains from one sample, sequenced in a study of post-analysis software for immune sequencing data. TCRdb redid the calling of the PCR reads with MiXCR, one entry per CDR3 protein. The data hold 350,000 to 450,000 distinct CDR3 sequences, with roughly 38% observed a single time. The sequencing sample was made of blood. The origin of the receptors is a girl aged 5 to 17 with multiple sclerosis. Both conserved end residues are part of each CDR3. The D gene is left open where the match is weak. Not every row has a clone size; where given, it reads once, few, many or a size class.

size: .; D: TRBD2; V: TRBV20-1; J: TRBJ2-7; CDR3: CSAIPGLAVLSYEQYF; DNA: TGCAGTGCTATTCCGGGACTAGCGGTTCTTTCCTACGAGCAGTACTTC
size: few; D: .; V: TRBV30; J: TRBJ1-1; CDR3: CAWSNPTRMNTEAFF; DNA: TGTGCCTGGAGTAACCCAACCCGTATGAACACTGAAGCTTTCTTT
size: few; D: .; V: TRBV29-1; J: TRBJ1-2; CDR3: CSVDRWVETGTNYGYTF; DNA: TGCAGCGTTGATCGTTGGGTGGAGACCGGGACAAACTATGGCTACACCTTC
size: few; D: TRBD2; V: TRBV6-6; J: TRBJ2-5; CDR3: CASKAGGISETQYF; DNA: TGTGCCAGCAAAGCGGGGGGGATTTCAGAGACCCAGTACTTC
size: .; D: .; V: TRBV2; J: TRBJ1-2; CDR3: CASSRSRVSGYSGGYTF; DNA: TGTGCCAGCAGTAGATCCAGGGTCTCGGGCTATAGTGGGGGCTACACCTTC
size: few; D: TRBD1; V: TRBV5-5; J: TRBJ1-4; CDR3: CASSLGSTGGQEKLFF; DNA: TGTGCCAGCAGCTTGGGATCGACAGGGGGCCAGGAAAAACTGTTTTTT
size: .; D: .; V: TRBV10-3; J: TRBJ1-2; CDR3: CATAGVEESGYTF; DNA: TGTGCCACGGCCGGGGTCGAGGAGTCGGGCTACACCTTC
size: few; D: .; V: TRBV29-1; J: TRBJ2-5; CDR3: CSVRRKETQYF; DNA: TGCAGCGTTCGGCGGAAAGAGACCCAGTACTTC
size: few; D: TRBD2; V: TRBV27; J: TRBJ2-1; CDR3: CASSLLAGNTVNEQFF; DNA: TGTGCCAGCAGTTTACTAGCGGGGAATACGGTGAATGAGCAGTTCTTC
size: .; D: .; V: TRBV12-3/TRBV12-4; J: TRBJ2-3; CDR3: CASSFPGVAVSTDTQYF; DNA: TGTGCCAGCAGTTTCCCTGGGGTAGCGGTTTCCACAGATACGCAGTATTTT
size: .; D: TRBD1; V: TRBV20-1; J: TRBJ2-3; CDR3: CSARARQGATDTQYF; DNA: TGCAGTGCTAGAGCCCGCCAGGGGGCAACAGATACGCAGTATTTT
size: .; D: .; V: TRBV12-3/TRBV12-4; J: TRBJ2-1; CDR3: CASSLEGGARDEQFF; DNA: TGTGCCAGCAGTTTAGAGGGGGGGGCTCGGGATGAGCAGTTCTTC
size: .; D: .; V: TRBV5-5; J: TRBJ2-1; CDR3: CASSFTWDASSYNEQFF; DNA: TGTGCCAGCAGCTTTACCTGGGACGCGAGCTCCTACAATGAGCAGTTCTTC
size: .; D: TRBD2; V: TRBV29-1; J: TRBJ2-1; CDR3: CSVHSGTSGYNEQFF; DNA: TGCAGCGTTCATTCCGGGACTAGCGGCTACAATGAGCAGTTCTTC
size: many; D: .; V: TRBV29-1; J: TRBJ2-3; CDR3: CSVEEQSTDTQYF; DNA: TGCAGCGTTGAAGAACAGAGCACAGATACGCAGTATTTT
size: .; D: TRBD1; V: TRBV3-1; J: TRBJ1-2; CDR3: CASSHGTGLNYGYTF; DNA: TGTGCCAGCAGCCACGGGACAGGGCTAAACTATGGCTACACCTTC
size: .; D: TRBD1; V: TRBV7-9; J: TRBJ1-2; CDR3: CASSPRQDRDYGYTF; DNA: TGTGCCAGCAGCCCGCGACAAGACAGGGACTATGGCTACACCTTC
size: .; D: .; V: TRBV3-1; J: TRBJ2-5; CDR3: CASSQQTSVETQYF; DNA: TGTGCCAGCAGCCAACAGACTAGTGTGGAGACCCAGTACTTC
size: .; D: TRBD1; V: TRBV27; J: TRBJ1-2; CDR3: CASAPGTGNYGYTF; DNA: TGTGCCAGTGCGCCCGGGACAGGGAACTATGGCTACACCTTC
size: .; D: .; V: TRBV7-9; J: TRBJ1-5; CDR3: CASSLALGLSDDSNQPQHF; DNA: TGTGCCAGCAGCTTAGCGCTAGGACTCAGCGACGATAGCAATCAGCCCCAGCATTTT
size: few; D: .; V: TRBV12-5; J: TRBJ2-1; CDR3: CASGLVQGRGNEQFF; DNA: TGTGCTAGTGGTTTGGTACAAGGCAGGGGCAATGAGCAGTTCTTC
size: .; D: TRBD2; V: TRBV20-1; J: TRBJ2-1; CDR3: CSANGGDPYNEQFF; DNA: TGCAGCGCCAACGGGGGGGACCCCTACAATGAGCAGTTCTTC
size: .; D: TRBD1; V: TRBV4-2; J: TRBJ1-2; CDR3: CASSQGQGDNYGYTF; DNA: TGTGCCAGCAGCCAAGGACAGGGAGATAACTATGGCTACACCTTC